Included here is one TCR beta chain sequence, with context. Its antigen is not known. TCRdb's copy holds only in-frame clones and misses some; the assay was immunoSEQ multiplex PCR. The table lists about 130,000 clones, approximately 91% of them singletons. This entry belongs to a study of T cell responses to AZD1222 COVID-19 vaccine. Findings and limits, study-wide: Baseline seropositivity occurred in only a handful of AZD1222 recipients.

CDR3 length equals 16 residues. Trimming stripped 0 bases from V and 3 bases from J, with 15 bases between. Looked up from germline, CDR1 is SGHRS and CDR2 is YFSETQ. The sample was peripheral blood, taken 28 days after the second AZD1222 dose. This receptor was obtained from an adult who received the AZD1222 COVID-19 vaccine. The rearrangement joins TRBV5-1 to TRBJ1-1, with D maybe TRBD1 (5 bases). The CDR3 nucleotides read TGCGCCAGCAGCTTGGCGTCCTCCCGGGGGGACACTGAAGCTTTCTTT. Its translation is CASSLASSRGDTEAFF.